The 23 T cell receptor beta chains below were found in one sample sequenced in a study of blood T cell repertoires in COVID-19. TCRdb's table, derived via immunoSEQ multiplex PCR, lists solely in-frame clones and lacks some. The data show 190,000 or so clones, about 95% seen once. Material for sequencing was peripheral blood. The receptor set was obtained from a man aged 30 to 45 with COVID-19, enrolled during active disease.

As regards this clone: Other nucleotide sequences in the sample specify the same CDR3. The gene calls are TRBV19 and TRBJ1-1; D perhaps matches TRBD1 (5 bases). There are 15 residues in the CDR3. Germline lookup yields CDR1 LNHDA and CDR2 SQIVND (reference sequence). Trimming removed 3 bases at V and 0 bases at J, with 11 bases between. CDR3 protein: CASSIVGAMNTEAFF. The DNA of the CDR3 is TGTGCCAGTAGTATTGTAGGGGCGATGAACACTGAAGCTTTCTTT.

A word on this clone: Other DNA sequences in this sample translate to the same CDR3. The chain uses TRBV19 and TRBJ1-5, with D possibly matching TRBD1 (5 bases). CDR3 length: 14 residues. The V and J ends lost 6 bases and 2 bases respectively, with 11 bases between them. Germline V gene lookup returns CDR1 LNHDA and CDR2 SQIVND (reference sequence). The CDR3 DNA sequence: TGTGCCAGTAGCTCTGGGGGGGGCAATCAGCCCCAGCATTTT. Encoded protein: CASSSGGGNQPQHF.

This rearrangement joins TRBV5-4 to TRBJ2-2, with D unclear. The germline V gene has CDR1 SGHNT and CDR2 YYREEE (reference sequence). The germline V and J ends were trimmed by 0 bases and 6 bases, with 3 bases remaining between them. The CDR3 contains 12 residues. The CDR3 here is CASSLASGELFF. CDR3 sequence (DNA): TGTGCCAGCAGCTTGGCTTCCGGGGAGCTGTTTTTT.

This chain joins TRBV13 and TRBJ1-1; TRBD1 is a possible D gene (5 bases). V was pared by 1 base and J by 6 bases, with 9 bases between. The CDR3 is 13 amino acids. Germline V CDR1 and CDR2: PRHDT, FYEKMQ (reference sequence). As DNA, the CDR3 is TGTGCCAGCAGCTTAGAAGTAGGGGCTGAAGCTTTCTTT. Protein: CASSLEVGAEAFF.

The V and J genes are TRBV5-5 and TRBJ1-2, with 8 bases fitting TRBD1. V was clipped by 2 bases and J by 3 bases; unmatched bases: 9. CDR1 and CDR2 (germline): SGHKS, YYEKEE (reference sequence). The CDR3 contains 16 residues. CDR3: CASSFLASTGDYGYTF. For the CDR3, the DNA is TGTGCCAGCAGCTTTTTAGCTTCGACAGGGGACTATGGCTACACCTTC.

The chain joins TRBV18 to TRBJ2-7, with 12 bases matching TRBD2. CDR1 and CDR2 (germline): KGHSH, LQKENI. The V and J ends lost 6 bases and 4 bases, in that order; junction bases with no gene match: 7. CDR3 size: 15 residues. The CDR3 region is CASSASGGASYEQYF. The CDR3 nucleotides read TGTGCCAGCTCGGCTAGCGGGGGGGCTAGTTACGAGCAGTACTTC. Together with reference TRBV18 and TRBJ2-7, the CDR3 gives the full variable domain: NAGVMQNPRHLVRRRGQEARLRCSPMKGHSHVYWYRQLPEEGLKFMVYLQKENIIDESGMPKERFSAEFPKEGPSILRIQQVVRGDSAAYFCASSASGGASYEQYFGPGTRLTVT.

The rearrangement links TRBV11-2 to TRBJ2-7, with D uncertain. Trimming left V 4 bases short and J 4 bases short, with 8 bases between. Germline V CDR1 and CDR2: SGHAT, FQNNGV. The CDR3 is 12 residues long. The CDR3 loop is CASSYGVYEQYF. The CDR3 DNA reads TGTGCCAGCAGCTATGGAGTTTACGAGCAGTACTTC.

The chain employs TRBV19 and TRBJ2-2, with TRBD1 matching 10 bases. V lost 10 bases to trimming and J lost 2 bases; unmatched junction nucleotides: 16. The CDR3 length is 18 residues. Germline V gene data show CDR1 as LNHDA and CDR2 as SQIVND (reference sequence). The CDR3 region is CAKDRGTGARRNTGELFF. The CDR3 coding sequence is TGTGCCAAAGATCGAGGGACAGGGGCCCGAAGAAACACCGGGGAGCTGTTTTTT.

The gene calls are TRBV27 and TRBJ2-7, with 10 bases that match TRBD2. Per germline, CDR1 MNHEY and CDR2 SMNVEV (reference sequence). Losses at the gene ends were 0 bases for V and 6 bases for J; bases not matched to a gene: 8. The CDR3 is 16 amino acids. As DNA, the CDR3 is TGTGCCAGCAGTTTATCGGCGGCTAGCGGGGGATTCGAGCAGTACTTC. It encodes CASSLSAASGGFEQYF.

In this sample, this clone turned up once. The rearrangement links TRBV25-1 to TRBJ2-7; D uncertain. V lost 1 base and J 2 bases, leaving 6 bases between the germline ends. Germline CDR1 MGHDK, CDR2 SYGVNS. The CDR3 runs 13 residues. The CDR3 DNA follows: TGTGCCAGCAGTGAATCTGTAGCCTACGAGCAGTACTTC. Translation: CASSESVAYEQYF.

The chain joins TRBV19 to TRBJ1-1, with D maybe TRBD1 (6 bases). The CDR3 consists of 12 residues. The V and J ends lost 3 bases and 6 bases respectively, with 8 bases between them. Looked up from germline, CDR1 is LNHDA and CDR2 is SQIVND (reference sequence). The CDR3 protein is CASSMGAPEAFF. Written as DNA, the CDR3 is TGTGCCAGTAGTATGGGGGCGCCTGAAGCTTTCTTT.

The chain couples TRBV6-7 to TRBJ1-6; 7 bases line up with TRBD1. TRBV6-7 is sorted into the ORF group, with uncertain function. CDR3 length: 14 residues. V gave up 6 bases and J gave up 9 bases; unmatched junction bases: 8. CDR3 region: CASRPTGVGSPLHF. CDR3 DNA sequence: TGTGCCAGCAGGCCAACAGGGGTTGGTTCACCCCTCCACTTT.

V gene TRBV19 combines with J gene TRBJ1-2; D ambiguous. Germline CDR1 is LNHDA and CDR2 is SQIVND (reference sequence). Trimming stripped 7 bases from V and 0 bases from J, with 12 bases between. The CDR3 is 14 amino acids. The CDR3 here is CASKGGFPNYGYTF. The CDR3 DNA sequence: TGTGCCAGTAAGGGAGGCTTTCCTAACTATGGCTACACCTTC.

This clone was seen a few times. The chain couples TRBV6-5 to TRBJ2-3, with D possibly TRBD1 on 5 matching bases. Germline V gene lookup returns CDR1 MNHEY and CDR2 SVGAGI. The CDR3 spans 13 residues. V was shortened by 8 bases and J by 0 bases, with 9 bases between the two germline ends. The CDR3 DNA reads as TGTGCCAGCGGGGCCAAGAGCACAGATACGCAGTATTTT. It is translated as CASGAKSTDTQYF.

This clone is a singleton in its sample. This chain joins TRBV6-1 and TRBJ1-2; tentative D call: TRBD1 (5 bases). V was cut by 2 bases and J by 4 bases, with 11 bases left in between. The CDR3 extends over 14 amino acids. Germline V CDR1 and CDR2: MNHNS, SASEGT. CDR3 amino acids: CASSEPGRGYGYTF. In DNA form, the CDR3 reads TGTGCCAGCAGTGAACCAGGGCGGGGCTATGGCTACACCTTC.

This rearrangement joins TRBV4-1 to TRBJ1-2; D is ambiguous. V lost 5 bases to trimming and J lost 2 bases, with 6 bases between them. The CDR3 loop spans 12 amino acids. Germline CDR1 reads MGHRA; CDR2 reads YSYEKL. The CDR3 region is CASSGPNYGYTF. DNA of the CDR3: TGCGCCAGCAGCGGGCCAAACTATGGCTACACCTTC.

The rearrangement links TRBV4-2 to TRBJ2-3; D remains ambiguous. This CDR3 is built from 15 residues. V was trimmed by 0 bases and J by 1 base, leaving 8 bases between them. Germline V gene lookup returns CDR1 LGHNA and CDR2 YNFKEQ. CDR3 nucleotide sequence: TGTGCCAGCAGCCAAGATTCTACAGGCACAGATACGCAGTATTTT. Translated, it gives CASSQDSTGTDTQYF.

This chain connects TRBV19 to TRBJ2-2, with a tentative D call TRBD1 (7 bases). The V end was cut by 4 bases, the J end by 2 bases, with 17 bases between. Germline V CDR1 and CDR2: LNHDA, SQIVND (reference sequence). This CDR3 region has 17 residues. CDR3 sequence: CASSKTGRKGNTGELFF. The CDR3 DNA sequence: TGTGCCAGTAGTAAGACAGGGAGGAAGGGAAACACCGGGGAGCTGTTTTTT. Variable domain in full (rest from reference TRBV19 and TRBJ2-2): DGGITQSPKYLFRKEGQNVTLSCEQNLNHDAMYWYRQDPGQGLRLIYYSQIVNDFQKGDIAEGYSVSREKKESFPLTVTSAQKNPTAFYLCASSKTGRKGNTGELFFGEGSRLTVL.

The genes are TRBV14 and TRBJ2-1; maybe TRBD1 (7 bases). V lost 7 bases and J 9 bases, leaving 22 bases between the germline ends. Germline CDR1 SGHDN, CDR2 FVKESK. The CDR3 loop spans 15 amino acids. CDR3: CASTGWAGGSSEQFF. For the CDR3, the DNA is TGTGCCAGCACCGGTTGGGCAGGGGGGTCAAGTGAGCAGTTCTTC.

V is TRBV29-1 and J is TRBJ1-2; TRBD1 agrees at 7 bases. CDR3 size: 13 residues. Unmatched junction bases numbered 6, after V lost 6 bases and J lost 2 bases. The germline CDR1 and CDR2 sequences are SQVTM and ANQGSEA. CDR3 DNA: TGCAGCGTGACCGAGACAGGGAACTATGGCTACACCTTC. It encodes CSVTETGNYGYTF.

The rearrangement uses TRBV3-1 (or the pseudogene TRBV3-2) and TRBJ1-5; 7 bases agree with TRBD1. V lost 5 bases and J lost 4; bases outside the gene matches: 5. The length of the CDR3 is 14 residues. The germline CDR1 and CDR2 sequences are LGHDT and YNNKEL (reference sequence). CDR3 protein: CASSFRGFNQPQHF. As DNA, the CDR3 is TGTGCCAGCAGCTTCAGGGGGTTTAATCAGCCCCAGCATTTT.

The chain recombines TRBV19 with TRBJ1-4, with D tentatively TRBD1 (5 bases). Trimming left V 6 bases short and J 13 bases short, with 15 bases between. The CDR3 runs 12 residues. Per the germline V gene, CDR1 is LNHDA and CDR2 is SQIVND (reference sequence). The CDR3 region is CASSKRQTGLFF. CDR3 in DNA: TGTGCCAGTAGCAAACGACAGACGGGACTGTTTTTT.

The chain carries TRBV4-1 and TRBJ2-1; D remains ambiguous. V lost 2 bases and J lost 7, with 6 bases in between. Germline CDR1 MGHRA, CDR2 YSYEKL. The CDR3 consists of 12 residues. This CDR3 is CASSQLGNEQFF. CDR3 nucleotides: TGCGCCAGCAGCCAACTAGGAAATGAGCAGTTCTTC.